The T cell receptor beta chain under discussion was sequenced for a study of blood T cell repertoires in COVID-19. Overall study context: T cells, B-cell-depleted T cells, or PBMCs provided the cDNA or gDNA that served as material.

Authors' data handling: Using reference gene primer amplification, nucleated cell counts were estimated. The repertoire was sequenced with immunoSEQ multiplex PCR; TCRdb's copy has only in-frame clones and lacks some. Clone size and the V and J calls come from that table; the DNA yielded D and trimming. This table holds over 90,000 clones, just under 85% found once. The CDR3 contains 15 residues. From germline, CDR1 is LNHNV and CDR2 YYDKDF (reference sequence). V lost 3 bases and J lost 4; bases outside the gene matches: 6. The source material was peripheral blood. The V call is TRBV15, the J call TRBJ1-1; 9 bases map to TRBD1. The TCR sequence derives from a man in his forties with active or convalescent COVID-19. CDR3 sequence reads: CATSRPLTGGTEAFF. The CDR3 region has the DNA TGTGCCACCAGCAGGCCCCTGACAGGGGGCACTGAAGCTTTCTTT.